Sequencing of this TCR beta chain was carried out in a study of cytomegalovirus exposure and HLA in healthy donors. Broader study findings: Testing in vitro showed a few CMV-associated chains specific for CMV antigens. The classifier was said to identify cytomegalovirus status with high specificity and sensitivity. The authors enumerated 164 TCR beta chains as linked to cytomegalovirus.

V was clipped by 2 bases and J by 2 bases, with 12 bases between them. This CDR3 spans 15 amino acids. CDR1 is SGHTA and CDR2 is FQGNSA in the germline V gene. Note on this clone: Its matching antigen is unknown.

Sequenced by immunoSEQ multiplex PCR; TCRdb stores in-frame clones only, minus some. Counted here are approximately 200,000 clones, 75% to 90% occurring once; the ten biggest clones make up roughly 6.5%. V is TRBV7-2 and J is TRBJ1-1, with D maybe TRBD1 (6 bases). Sequenced input: PBMCs. This sequence originates from a young man in good health and CMV-seropositive. CDR3 sequence (DNA): TGTGCCAGCAGCTTAAAGGCAGGGGAAAACACTGAAGCTTTCTTT. It yields the protein CASSLKAGENTEAFF.